The 6 T cell receptor beta chains listed next were all sequenced from one sample in a study of neoadjuvant anti-PD-1 for oral cavity cancer. TCRdb keeps only in-frame clones here, not all; method: immunoSEQ multiplex PCR. This sample has around 9,100 clones; 60% to 65% occur once, and the top ten carry around 4%. Time point here: after neoadjuvant nivolumab, at surgical resection. Sequences were derived from PBMCs, sampled after nivolumab (anti-PD-1) treatment. The receptor source for this set is a person between 40 and 80 years old with oral cavity squamous cell carcinoma.

This chain uses TRBV2 with TRBJ1-2; possibly TRBD1 for D (6 bases). Looked up from germline, CDR1 is SNHLY and CDR2 is FYNNEI. V shed 6 bases and J shed 4 bases, with 9 bases lying between them. The CDR3 sequence is 12 residues long. The CDR3 DNA sequence: TGTGCCAGCAGGAGGGACACCTATGGCTACACCTTC. The encoded protein is CASRRDTYGYTF.

The genes are TRBV18 and TRBJ2-5; D unresolved. The CDR3 has 14 amino acids. V was pared by 3 bases and J by 3 bases, with 11 bases between. Germline V lookup: CDR1 KGHSH, CDR2 LQKENI. CDR3 loop: CASSPLGLEETQYF. The CDR3 DNA is TGTGCCAGCTCACCTTTGGGTCTAGAAGAGACCCAGTACTTC.

The rearrangement joins TRBV7-9 to TRBJ1-2, with TRBD1 matching over 10 bases. The CDR3 loop spans 17 amino acids. The junction had 17 bases not matched to a gene; V was cut back by 6 bases and J by 7 bases. The germline CDR1 and CDR2 sequences are SEHNR and FQNEAQ (reference sequence). This CDR3 reads CASSYNTPGQGSSGYTF. Written as DNA, the CDR3 is TGTGCCAGCAGTTATAATACCCCGGGACAGGGGAGTTCTGGCTACACCTTC.

The chain couples TRBV5-4 to TRBJ2-5, with D uncertain. The germline V gene has CDR1 SGHNT and CDR2 YYREEE (reference sequence). The CDR3 loop spans 13 amino acids. Trimming shortened V by 4 bases and J by 4 bases, and 11 bases separated the two germline ends. The CDR3 region is CASSQTMGETQYF. DNA of the CDR3: TGTGCCAGCAGCCAGACGATGGGAGAGACCCAGTACTTC.

The V gene is TRBV11-2, the J gene TRBJ2-6; D unclear. Trimming took 5 bases from V and 4 from J, leaving 15 bases between them. This CDR3 contains 16 residues. Per germline, CDR1 SGHAT and CDR2 FQNNGV. In DNA, the CDR3 is TGTGCCAGCAGCAAAATACTGGGCTCCGGGGCCAACGTCCTGACTTTC. Translation gives CASSKILGSGANVLTF.

The V call is TRBV15, the J call TRBJ2-5, with TRBD2 matching over 9 bases. Germline CDR1 and CDR2: LNHNV and YYDKDF (reference sequence). Unmatched junction bases numbered 7, after V lost 1 base and J lost 4 bases. The CDR3 is 16 residues long. The CDR3 coding sequence is TGTGCCACCAGCAGAGTCGGTGGGACTAGCAGAGAGACCCAGTACTTC. This codes for CATSRVGGTSRETQYF.